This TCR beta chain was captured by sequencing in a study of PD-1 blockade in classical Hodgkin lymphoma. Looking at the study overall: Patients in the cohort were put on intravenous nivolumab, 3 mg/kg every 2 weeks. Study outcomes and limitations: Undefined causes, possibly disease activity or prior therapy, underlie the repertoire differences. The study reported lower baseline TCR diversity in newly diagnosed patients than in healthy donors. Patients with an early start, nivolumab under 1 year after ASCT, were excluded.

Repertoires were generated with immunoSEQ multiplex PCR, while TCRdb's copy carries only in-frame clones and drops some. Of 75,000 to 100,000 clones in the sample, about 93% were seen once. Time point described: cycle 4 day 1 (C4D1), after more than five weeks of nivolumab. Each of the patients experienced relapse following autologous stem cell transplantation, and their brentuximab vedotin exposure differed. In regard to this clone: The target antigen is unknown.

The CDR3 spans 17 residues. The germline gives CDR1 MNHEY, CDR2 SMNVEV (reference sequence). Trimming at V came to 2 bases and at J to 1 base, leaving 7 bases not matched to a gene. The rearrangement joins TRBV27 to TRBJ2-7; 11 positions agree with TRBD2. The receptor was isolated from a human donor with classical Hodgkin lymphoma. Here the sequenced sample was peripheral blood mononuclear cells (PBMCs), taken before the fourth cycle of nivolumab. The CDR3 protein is CASSLKGLAAFSYEQYF. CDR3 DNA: TGTGCCAGCAGTTTAAAGGGACTAGCGGCTTTTTCCTACGAGCAGTACTTC.